This T cell receptor (beta chain) was found in a study of cytomegalovirus exposure and HLA in healthy donors. Notes on the study in general: High specificity and sensitivity for cytomegalovirus status were reported for the classifier.

Worth noting for this clone: Its antigen is currently unknown.

The PCR had 60 Vbeta and 13 Jbeta primers. Profiled with immunoSEQ multiplex PCR; TCRdb holds only in-frame clones, not every one. This sample carries some 170,000 clones, around 88% of them seen once, and the ten largest clones take 0.85% to 1%. Trimming cost V 5 bases and J 0 bases, with 7 bases left between them. From germline, CDR1 is KGHSH and CDR2 LQKENI. The CDR3 has 13 residues. The V and J genes are TRBV18 and TRBJ1-1, with D maybe TRBD1 (6 bases). This clonotype originated in a woman in her twenties or thirties in good health and CMV-seronegative. The source material was PBMCs. The CDR3 loop reads CASSGQLNTEAFF. CDR3 sequence (DNA): TGTGCCAGCTCAGGACAGCTGAACACTGAAGCTTTCTTT.